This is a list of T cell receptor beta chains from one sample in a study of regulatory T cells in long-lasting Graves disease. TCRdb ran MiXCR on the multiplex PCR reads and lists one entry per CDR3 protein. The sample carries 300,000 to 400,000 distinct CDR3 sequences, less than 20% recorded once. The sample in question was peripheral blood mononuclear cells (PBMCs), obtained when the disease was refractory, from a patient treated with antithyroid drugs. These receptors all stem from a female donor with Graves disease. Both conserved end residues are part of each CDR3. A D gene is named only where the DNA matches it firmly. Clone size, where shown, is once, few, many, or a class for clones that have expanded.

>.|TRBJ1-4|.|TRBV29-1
TGCAGCGTTTACAAGGACGGAAGTAATGAAAAACTGTTTTTT
CSVYKDGSNEKLFF
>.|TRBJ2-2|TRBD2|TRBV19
TGTGCCAGTAGTCCCCCGACTGGGAAAGGAAGCGGGGCCGGGGAGCTGTTTTTT
CASSPPTGKGSGAGELFF
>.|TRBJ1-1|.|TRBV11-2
TGTGCCAGCAGCTTTCACCTCACTGAAGCTTTCTTT
CASSFHLTEAFF
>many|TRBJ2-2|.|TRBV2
TGTGCCAGCGCCTTCCCCGGCACCGGGGAGCTGTTTTTT
CASAFPGTGELFF
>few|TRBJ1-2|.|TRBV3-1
TGTGCCAGCAGCCAGTCCCCCCCCTATGGCTACACCTTC
CASSQSPPYGYTF
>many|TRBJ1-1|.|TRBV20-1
TGCAGTGCTAGACACGGGGCCCGTGGGACTGAAGCTTTCTTT
CSARHGARGTEAFF
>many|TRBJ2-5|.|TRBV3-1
TGTGCCAGCAGCCAAGTCAGAACTCGTGGATACCAAGAGACCCAGTACTTC
CASSQVRTRGYQETQYF
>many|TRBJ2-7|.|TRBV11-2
TGTGCCAGCAGCTTAGATGGGTGGAGCTCCTACGAGCAGTACTTC
CASSLDGWSSYEQYF
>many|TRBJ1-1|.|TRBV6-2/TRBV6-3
TGTGCCAGCAGTATCAGGGGCACTGAAGCTTTCTTT
CASSIRGTEAFF
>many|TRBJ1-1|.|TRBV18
TGTGCCAGCTCACCACAGGAGGCTGAAGCTTTCTTT
CASSPQEAEAFF
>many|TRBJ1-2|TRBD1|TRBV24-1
TGTGCCACCAGTGACCAGGGGACAGTGGATGGCTACACCTTC
CATSDQGTVDGYTF
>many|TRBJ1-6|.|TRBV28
TGTGCCAGCAGTTTAGGGCCGAATAATTCACCCCTCCACTTT
CASSLGPNNSPLHF
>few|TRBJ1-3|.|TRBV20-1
TGCAGTGCTAGAGATCTTTTCTCTGGAAACACCATATATTTT
CSARDLFSGNTIYF
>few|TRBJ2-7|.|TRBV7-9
TGTGCCAGCAGCTTAGTCGGGGGTTTCGAGCAGTACTTC
CASSLVGGFEQYF
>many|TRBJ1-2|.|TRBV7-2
TGTGCCAGCAGTGGACCAGCGCAAAATGGCTACACCTTC
CASSGPAQNGYTF
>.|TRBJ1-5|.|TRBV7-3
TGTGCCAGCAGCTTAACACCGGGGTCACAGCCCCAGCATTTT
CASSLTPGSQPQHF
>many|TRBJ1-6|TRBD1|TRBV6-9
TGTGCCAGCAGTTACGGTACGACAGGGGGAACTTCACCCCTCCACTTT
CASSYGTTGGTSPLHF
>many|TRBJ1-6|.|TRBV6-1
TGTGCCAGCACCCCGGCGGACCGTGATGGTTCACCCCTCCACTTT
CASTPADRDGSPLHF
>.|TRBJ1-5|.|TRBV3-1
TGTGCCAGCAGCCAAGACGGAGTCCCTCAGCCCCAGCATTTT
CASSQDGVPQPQHF
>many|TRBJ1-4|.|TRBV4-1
TGCGCCAGCAGCCACCCACCGAATGAAAAACTGTTTTTT
CASSHPPNEKLFF
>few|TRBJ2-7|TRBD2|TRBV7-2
TGTGCCAGCAGCTTAGAGCCCGGGACTAACGAGCAGTACTTC
CASSLEPGTNEQYF
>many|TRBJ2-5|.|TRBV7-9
TGTGCCAGCAGCTTAGGCCTCCCGGACCCGCGAGAGACCCAGTACTTC
CASSLGLPDPRETQYF
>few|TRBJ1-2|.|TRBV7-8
TGTGCCAGCAGCTTAAGATTCCGCTTCAATCTCTATGGCTACACCTTC
CASSLRFRFNLYGYTF
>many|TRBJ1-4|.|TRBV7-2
TGTGCCAGCAGCTCTCGAGGAACAACTAATGAAAAACTGTTTTTT
CASSSRGTTNEKLFF
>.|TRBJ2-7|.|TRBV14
TGTGCCAGCAGCCCCTTCTTGACGGCCTCCTACGAGCAGTACTTC
CASSPFLTASYEQYF